This T cell receptor (beta chain) derives from a study of cytomegalovirus exposure and HLA in healthy donors. Study-level background: From HLA-typed donors, an early data release held approximately 85 million unique TCRs. Study results and caveats: Previously analyzed data showed that most TCR beta V segments were productive at a frequency of about 87% or about 30%.

Germline values: CDR1 MDHEN, CDR2 SYDVKM. Between the trimmed V and J ends, which lost 7 bases and 6 bases, there was a span of 19 bases. The CDR3 consists of 14 residues. A multiplex PCR was run with 60 Vbeta primers and 13 Jbeta primers. In the original workflow: An analysis that came later counted tens of millions of unique TCR beta chains, approximately 12 million shared. Profiling relied on immunoSEQ multiplex PCR, and the TCRdb table lists in-frame clones only, not all of them. The V and J calls and clone size are taken from that table; D and trimming were inferred from the DNA. The data show more than 40,000 clones, and the top ten clones hold 2.1%. With respect to this clone: Its antigen is undetermined.

Though probably carrying unrecorded immune exposures, donors were nominally healthy at sampling. Sequencing was carried out using PBMCs. This sequence originates from a woman aged 40 to 50 in good health and CMV-seronegative. The V and J genes are TRBV28 and TRBJ2-7; TRBD2 is a possible D gene (5 bases). CDR3 amino acids: CASTPRRPLREQYF. The CDR3 DNA is TGTGCCAGCACCCCCCGGAGGCCCCTACGCGAGCAGTACTTC.